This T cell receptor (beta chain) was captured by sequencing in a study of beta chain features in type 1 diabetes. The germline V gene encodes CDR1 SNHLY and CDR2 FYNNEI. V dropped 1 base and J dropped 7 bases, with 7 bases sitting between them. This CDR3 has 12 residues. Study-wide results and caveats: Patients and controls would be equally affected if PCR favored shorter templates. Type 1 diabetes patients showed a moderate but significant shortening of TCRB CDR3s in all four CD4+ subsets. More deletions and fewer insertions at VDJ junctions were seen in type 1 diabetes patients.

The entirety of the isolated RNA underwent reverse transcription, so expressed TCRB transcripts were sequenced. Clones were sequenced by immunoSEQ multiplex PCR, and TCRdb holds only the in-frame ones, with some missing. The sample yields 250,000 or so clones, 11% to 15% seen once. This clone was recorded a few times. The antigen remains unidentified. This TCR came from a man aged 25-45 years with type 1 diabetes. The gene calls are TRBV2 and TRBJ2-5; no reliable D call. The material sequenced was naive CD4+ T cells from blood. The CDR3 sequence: CASSEGVGTQYF. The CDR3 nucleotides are TGTGCCAGCAGTGAAGGAGTCGGGACCCAGTACTTC.